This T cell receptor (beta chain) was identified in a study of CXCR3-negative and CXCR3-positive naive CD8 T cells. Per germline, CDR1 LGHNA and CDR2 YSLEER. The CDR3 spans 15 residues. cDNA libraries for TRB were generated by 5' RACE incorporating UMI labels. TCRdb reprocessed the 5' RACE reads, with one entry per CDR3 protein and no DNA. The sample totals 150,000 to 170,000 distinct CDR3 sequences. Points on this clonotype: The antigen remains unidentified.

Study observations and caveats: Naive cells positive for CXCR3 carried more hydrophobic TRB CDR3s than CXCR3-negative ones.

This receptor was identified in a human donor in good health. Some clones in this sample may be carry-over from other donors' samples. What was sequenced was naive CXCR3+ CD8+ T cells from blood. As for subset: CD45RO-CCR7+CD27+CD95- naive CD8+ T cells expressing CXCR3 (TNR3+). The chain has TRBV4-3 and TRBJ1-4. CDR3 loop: CASSQVSGGGEKLFF.